This T cell receptor beta chain is from a study of T-cell memory formation after mild COVID-19. Barcoded TCR alpha and TCR beta cDNA libraries with UMIs came from 5'RACE using constant-segment primers. TCRdb redid the calling of the 5' RACE reads with MiXCR, one entry per CDR3 protein. The sample yields roughly 320,000 distinct CDR3 sequences, 25% to 30% seen once. Germline trimming cut 3 bases from V and 6 bases from J; bases unmatched to any gene: 6. The CDR3 has 14 amino acids. Germline lookup yields CDR1 DFQATT and CDR2 SNEGSKA (reference sequence). The chain employs TRBV20-1 and TRBJ2-2; 8 bases are a match to TRBD2. Sequencing was done on a sample of PBMCs or a T cell subset sorted from them (not recorded which). The receptor's source is an adult woman who had mild COVID-19 (a few samples of this study predate the infection). Cell type and time point are not known. The CDR3 nucleotides read TGCAGTGCTAGGTTCGGGGGGGCCGCCGGGGAGCTGTTTTTT. This translates into CSARFGGAAGELFF.